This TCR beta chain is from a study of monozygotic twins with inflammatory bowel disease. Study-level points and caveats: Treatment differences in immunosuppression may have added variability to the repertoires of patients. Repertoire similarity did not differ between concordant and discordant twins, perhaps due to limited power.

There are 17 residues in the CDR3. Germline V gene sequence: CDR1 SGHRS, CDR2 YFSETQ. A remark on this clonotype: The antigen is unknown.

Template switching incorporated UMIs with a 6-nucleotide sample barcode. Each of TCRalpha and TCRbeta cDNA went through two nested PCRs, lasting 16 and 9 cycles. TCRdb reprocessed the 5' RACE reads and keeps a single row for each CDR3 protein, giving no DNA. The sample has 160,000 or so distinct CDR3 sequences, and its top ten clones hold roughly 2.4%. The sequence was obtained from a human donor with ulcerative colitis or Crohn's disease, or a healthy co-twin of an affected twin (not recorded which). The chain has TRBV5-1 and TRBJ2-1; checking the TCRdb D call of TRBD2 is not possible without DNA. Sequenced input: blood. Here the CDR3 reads CASSVLAGEHSYNEQFF.